This T cell receptor (beta chain) was documented in a study of blood T cell repertoires in COVID-19. On the study more broadly: Acute-phase and convalescent COVID-19 samples originated in the United States, Italy and Spain. PBMCs, B-cell-depleted T cells, or T cells provided the cDNA or gDNA that made up the material.

Source study methods: From reference gene primer amplification, estimates of nucleated cell counts were derived. TCRdb keeps only in-frame clones here, not all; method: immunoSEQ multiplex PCR. That table is the source of V, J and clone size, and D and trimming were worked out from the DNA. In the table there are about 170,000 clones, about 91% of which are singletons. V lost 5 bases to trimming and J lost 8 bases, with 9 bases between them. Per the germline V gene, CDR1 is PRHDT and CDR2 is FYEKMQ (reference sequence). This CDR3 spans 12 amino acids. The specimen sequenced was peripheral blood. The rearrangement uses TRBV13 and TRBJ1-4; no firm D call. This clonotype was obtained from a woman aged 50 to 60 with acute or convalescent COVID-19. The CDR3 nucleotides read TGTGCCAGCAGCCCGTTCGGGGAAAAACTGTTTTTT. This translates into CASSPFGEKLFF.